This is a list of T cell receptor beta chains from one sample in a study of post-analysis software for immune sequencing data. From the PCR reads, TCRdb called clonotypes with MiXCR, one entry per CDR3 protein. The profile shows about 810,000 distinct CDR3 sequences, approximately 57% of them singletons. Sequencing was performed on blood. These TCRs come from a girl aged 10 to 17 with multiple sclerosis. Each CDR3 is given with its conserved first and last residue. A D gene is named only where the DNA matches it firmly. Not all rows give a size; the values are once, few, many and, for expanded clones, a class.

j_gene	d_gene	abundance	v_gene	CDR3aa	CDR3nt
TRBJ2-1	-	-	TRBV15	CATSRDWGNEQFF	TGTGCCACCAGCAGAGATTGGGGAAATGAGCAGTTCTTC
TRBJ1-5	TRBD1	-	TRBV20-1	CSASRQGARDQPQHF	TGCAGTGCCTCGAGACAGGGGGCTAGAGATCAGCCCCAGCATTTT
TRBJ2-7	-	-	TRBV20-1	CSARGGRRGSYEQYF	TGCAGTGCTAGAGGGGGTCGGCGGGGATCCTACGAGCAGTACTTC
TRBJ1-2	-	-	TRBV6-1	CASSELPTGDYGYTF	TGTGCCAGCAGTGAGCTCCCGACTGGGGACTATGGCTACACCTTC
TRBJ2-1	TRBD1	once	TRBV5-1	CASSLGRDSSYNEQFF	TGCGCCAGCAGCTTGGGCCGGGACAGCTCCTACAATGAGCAGTTCTTC
TRBJ2-7	TRBD1	-	TRBV20-1	CSADDRGYEQYF	TGCAGTGCTGACGACAGGGGCTACGAGCAGTACTTC
TRBJ2-7	TRBD2	few	TRBV7-2	CASSQAGGPYEQYF	TGTGCCAGCAGTCAAGCGGGAGGGCCTTACGAGCAGTACTTC
TRBJ1-6	-	-	TRBV5-1	CASSTRGRGQGWNSPPHF	TGCGCCAGCAGCACCCGGGGCAGGGGCCAAGGATGGAATTCACCCCCCCACTTT
TRBJ2-3	TRBD2	-	TRBV5-4	CASSVASGGATDTQYF	TGTGCCAGCAGCGTGGCTAGCGGGGGGGCGACAGATACGCAGTATTTT
TRBJ2-7	-	-	TRBV3-1	CAVQASSYEQYF	TGTGCCGTACAGGCCAGCTCCTACGAGCAGTACTTC